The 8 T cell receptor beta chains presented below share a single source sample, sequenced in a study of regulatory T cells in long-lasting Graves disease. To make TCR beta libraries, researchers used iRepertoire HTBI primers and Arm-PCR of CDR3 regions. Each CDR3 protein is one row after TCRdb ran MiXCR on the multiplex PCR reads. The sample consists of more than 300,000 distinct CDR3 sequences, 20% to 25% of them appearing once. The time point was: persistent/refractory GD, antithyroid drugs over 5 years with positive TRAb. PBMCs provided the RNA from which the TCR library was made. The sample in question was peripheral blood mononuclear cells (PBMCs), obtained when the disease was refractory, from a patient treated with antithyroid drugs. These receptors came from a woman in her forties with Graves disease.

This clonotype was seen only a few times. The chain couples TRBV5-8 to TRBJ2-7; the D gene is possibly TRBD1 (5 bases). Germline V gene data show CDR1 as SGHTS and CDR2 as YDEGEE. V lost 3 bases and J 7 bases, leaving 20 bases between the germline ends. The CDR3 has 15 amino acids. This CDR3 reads CASSSGHGRGWEQYF. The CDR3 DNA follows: TGTGCCAGCAGCTCCGGACACGGAAGGGGTTGGGAGCAGTACTTC.

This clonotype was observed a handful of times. CDR3 region: CASSFRSGSSYEQYF. The DNA of the CDR3 is TGTGCCAGCAGTTTCCGCAGCGGGAGCTCCTACGAGCAGTACTTC. The chain employs TRBV12-3 or TRBV12-4 and TRBJ2-7; TRBD2 aligns across 8 bases. V gave up 3 bases and J gave up 0 bases; unmatched junction bases: 4. CDR3 length: 15 residues.

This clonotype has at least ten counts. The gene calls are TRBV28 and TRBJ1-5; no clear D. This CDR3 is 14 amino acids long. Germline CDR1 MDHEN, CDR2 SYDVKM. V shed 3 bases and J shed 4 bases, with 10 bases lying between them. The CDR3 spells CASSLGGPNQPQHF. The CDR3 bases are TGTGCCAGCAGTTTGGGAGGACCTAATCAGCCCCAGCATTTT.

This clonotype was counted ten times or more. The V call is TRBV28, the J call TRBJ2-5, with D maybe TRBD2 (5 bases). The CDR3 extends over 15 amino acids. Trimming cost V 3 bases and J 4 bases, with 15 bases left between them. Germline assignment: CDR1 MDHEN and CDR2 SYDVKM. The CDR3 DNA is TGTGCCAGCAGTTTCTGGGGTCGGGATGGAGAGACCCAGTACTTC. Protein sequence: CASSFWGRDGETQYF.

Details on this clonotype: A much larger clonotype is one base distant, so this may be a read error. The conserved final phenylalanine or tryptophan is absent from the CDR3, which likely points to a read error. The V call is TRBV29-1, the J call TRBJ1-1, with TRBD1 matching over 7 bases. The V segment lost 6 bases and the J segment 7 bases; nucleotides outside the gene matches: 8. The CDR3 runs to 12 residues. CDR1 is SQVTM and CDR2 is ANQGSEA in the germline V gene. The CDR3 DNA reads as TGCAGCGTGACCAGGGGGAACGGTGAAGCTTTCCTT. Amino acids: CSVTRGNGEAFL.

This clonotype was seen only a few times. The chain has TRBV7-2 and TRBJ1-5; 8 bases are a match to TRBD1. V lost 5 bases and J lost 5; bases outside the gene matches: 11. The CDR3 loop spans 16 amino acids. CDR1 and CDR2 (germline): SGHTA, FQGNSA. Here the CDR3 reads CASSPRSLTGDQPQHF. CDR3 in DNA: TGTGCCAGCAGCCCGAGATCCCTGACAGGGGATCAGCCCCAGCATTTT. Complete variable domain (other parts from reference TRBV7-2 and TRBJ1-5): GAGVSQSPSNKVTEKGKDVELRCDPISGHTALYWYRQSLGQGLEFLIYFQGNSAPDKSGLPSDRFSAERTGGSVSTLTIQRTQQEDSAVYLCASSPRSLTGDQPQHFGDGTRLSIL.

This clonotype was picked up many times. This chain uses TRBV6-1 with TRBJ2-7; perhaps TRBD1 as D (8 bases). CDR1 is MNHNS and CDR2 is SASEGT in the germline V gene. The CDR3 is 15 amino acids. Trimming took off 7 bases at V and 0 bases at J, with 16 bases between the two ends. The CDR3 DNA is TGTGCCAGCAACTACAACAGGGGGGGCTCCTACGAGCAGTACTTC. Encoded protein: CASNYNRGGSYEQYF.

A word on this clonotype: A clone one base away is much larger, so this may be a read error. The CDR3 DNA sequence: TGTGCCAGCGGACCAGACCGAACCTTATACGAGCAGTACTTC. Its translation: CASGPDRTLYEQYF. The rearrangement joins TRBV27 to TRBJ2-7; D unclear. Germline lookup yields CDR1 MNHEY and CDR2 SMNVEV (reference sequence). V lost 8 bases and J lost 4, with 18 bases in between. CDR3 length equals 14 residues.